This TCR beta chain was documented in a study of OX40 agonist ivuxolimab in advanced cancers. Study details: Those treated in dose escalation had hepatocellular carcinoma, melanoma, renal cell cancer or head and neck cancer.

This table comes from immunoSEQ multiplex PCR, and its TCRdb copy is limited to in-frame clones, with some not included. The top ten clones hold around 0.64% of a sample with about 100,000 clones, around 90% of them seen once. The CDR3 sequence is 16 residues long. V lost 6 bases and J 4 bases, leaving 21 bases between the germline ends. Germline assignment: CDR1 MRHNA and CDR2 SNTAGT. The table lists this clone with a count of one. The chain has TRBV6-4 and TRBJ1-2; D is possibly TRBD1 (5 bases). The sequence derives from an adult with an advanced solid tumor such as melanoma, head and neck, liver or kidney cancer. Sequencing used CD4+ or CD8+ T cells sorted from blood, obtained in a trial of the OX40 agonist ivuxolimab. DNA for the CDR3: TGTGCCAGCAGCGCCACGACAGTCCCGAGGGGCTATGGCTACACCTTC. Its protein product is CASSATTVPRGYGYTF.